This T cell receptor (beta chain) was found in a study of cytomegalovirus exposure and HLA in healthy donors. Overall study findings and caveats: DRB1 had the most TCR associations and HLA-C the fewest, a later analysis found, with rates varying by HLA locus. Segments of the TCR beta V type were, in most cases, productive about 87% or about 30% of the time in an earlier analysis.

The PCR made use of 60 Vbeta and 13 Jbeta primers. Profiled with immunoSEQ multiplex PCR; TCRdb holds only in-frame clones, not every one. The sample has around 100,000 clones; over 75% are singletons. Comment on this clone: The antigen remains undetermined.

V was trimmed by 5 bases and J by 3 bases, leaving 20 bases between them. CDR1 and CDR2 from the germline V gene are MNHEY and SMNVEV (reference sequence). The CDR3 contains 16 residues. This TCR was recovered from a woman aged 18-29 years in good health and CMV-seronegative. The J gene is TRBJ2-7, the V gene TRBV27, with a weak D call TRBD1 (6 bases). Sequences were obtained from PBMCs. The CDR3 sequence: CASSLDRTGNSYEQYF. As DNA, the CDR3 is TGTGCCAGCAGTCTCGACCGTACAGGGAATAGCTACGAGCAGTACTTC.